The 21 T cell receptor beta chains presented below share a single source sample, sequenced in a study of cytomegalovirus exposure and HLA in healthy donors. Assay: immunoSEQ multiplex PCR; the TCRdb copy retains only in-frame clones and omits some. The repertoire has roughly 250,000 clones, approximately 86% of them found once; the top ten carry about 1.2%. The sequencing sample was made of PBMCs. The source of these receptors is a woman aged 25 to 39 in good health and CMV-seropositive.

The chain has TRBV7-9 and TRBJ2-3; tentatively, D is TRBD1 (5 bases). The CDR3 runs to 16 residues. Germline V lookup: CDR1 SEHNR, CDR2 FQNEAQ (reference sequence). V lost 8 bases to trimming and J lost 0 bases, with 18 bases between them. The CDR3 DNA reads TGTGCCAGCGATTCGGACAAGGAGAGAAGCACAGATACGCAGTATTTT. Its translation: CASDSDKERSTDTQYF.

In this sample, this clone turned up a few times. The J gene is TRBJ1-2, the V gene TRBV2; D is perhaps TRBD1 (6 bases). The CDR3 extends over 12 amino acids. V was pared by 4 bases and J by 7 bases, with 10 bases between. Germline V gene sequence: CDR1 SNHLY, CDR2 FYNNEI. CDR3 nucleotide sequence: TGTGCCAGCAGTGCCTACAGGGTTGGCTACACCTTC. This encodes CASSAYRVGYTF. Looking up the rest from reference TRBV2 and TRBJ1-2 gives the full variable domain: EPEVTQTPSHQVTQMGQEVILRCVPISNHLYFYWYRQILGQKVEFLVSFYNNEISEKSEIFDDQFSVERPDGSNFTLKIRSTKLEDSAMYFCASSAYRVGYTFGSGTRLTVV.

This sequence joins TRBV14 and TRBJ2-3; D remains unclear. Germline V gives CDR1 SGHDN, CDR2 FVKESK. Trimming took 0 bases from V and 4 from J, leaving 14 bases between them. This CDR3 comprises 16 residues. The CDR3 spells CASSQEFRQYPDTQYF. For the CDR3, the DNA is TGTGCCAGCAGCCAAGAATTCCGTCAGTACCCAGATACGCAGTATTTT.

The table lists this clone with a count of one. The rearrangement uses TRBV12-5 and TRBJ2-2; 8 bases are a match to TRBD1. This CDR3 is built from 16 residues. V lost 4 bases to trimming and J lost 3 bases; unmatched junction nucleotides: 7. From germline, CDR1 is LGHNT and CDR2 FRNRAP. CDR3 sequence (DNA): TGTGCTAGTGGTTCCCACCAGGGGGCGCACACCGGGGAGCTGTTTTTT. This sequence encodes CASGSHQGAHTGELFF.

The chain has TRBV5-6 and TRBJ2-1; D not certain. The V and J ends lost 0 bases and 2 bases respectively, with 9 bases between them. The CDR3 loop spans 15 amino acids. The V gene's germline CDR1 is SGHDT and CDR2 YYEEEE. In nucleotides, the CDR3 is TGTGCCAGCAGCTTGGGACAACAAACCTACAATGAGCAGTTCTTC. It yields the protein CASSLGQQTYNEQFF.

This CDR3 is CASSVTPGRPDEQYF. CDR3 coding DNA: TGTGCCAGCAGCGTAACCCCCGGGAGGCCTGACGAGCAGTACTTC. The genes are TRBV9 and TRBJ2-7, with 7 bases matching TRBD2. Germline loops: CDR1 SGDLS, CDR2 YYNGEE. This CDR3 has 15 amino acids. V was pared by 1 base and J by 5 bases, with 9 bases of the junction left unmatched. Full variable domain (remainder filled in from reference TRBV9 and TRBJ2-7): DSGVTQTPKHLITATGQRVTLRCSPRSGDLSVYWYQQSLDQGLQFLIQYYNGEERAKGNILERFSAQQFPDLHSELNLSSLELGDSALYFCASSVTPGRPDEQYFGPGTRLTVT.

V gene TRBV14 combines with J gene TRBJ2-5; 14 bases match TRBD2. The V gene's germline CDR1 is SGHDN and CDR2 FVKESK. J gave up 7 bases and V 4 bases, and 5 bases lay outside the gene matches. There are 15 residues in the CDR3. CDR3 amino acids: CASSRGTSGRGTQYF. The CDR3 coding sequence is TGTGCCAGCAGCCGAGGGACTAGCGGGAGAGGGACCCAGTACTTC.

The chain employs TRBV19 and TRBJ1-4; tentatively, D is TRBD1 (5 bases). Trimming stripped 5 bases from V and 4 bases from J, with 14 bases between. The germline V gene encodes CDR1 LNHDA and CDR2 SQIVND (reference sequence). The CDR3 is made up of 15 amino acids. The CDR3 protein is CASSPRGQLNEKLFF. In DNA form, the CDR3 reads TGTGCCAGTAGTCCTCGAGGACAACTTAATGAAAAACTGTTTTTT.

This clone was detected a few times. The CDR3 DNA reads as TGTGCCAGCAGCCGTTCCGGGACAGGCGAGGATGGCTACACCTTC. Translated, it gives CASSRSGTGEDGYTF. The chain carries TRBV7-3 and TRBJ1-2, with 8 positions matching TRBD1. With V trimmed by 5 bases and J by 6 bases, 11 bases remained unmatched. Germline values: CDR1 SGHTA, CDR2 FQGTGA. The CDR3 runs to 15 residues.

This chain connects TRBV19 to TRBJ2-1; 8 nucleotides align to TRBD2. Germline assignment: CDR1 LNHDA and CDR2 SQIVND (reference sequence). The trim removed 5 bases at V and 6 bases at J, leaving 12 bases unmatched. CDR3 length equals 16 residues. The DNA of the CDR3 is TGTGCCAGTAGTCCCCCCTGGGAGCGGGGGCCCAATGAGCAGTTCTTC. This gives the protein CASSPPWERGPNEQFF.

As concerns this clone: One junction end does not reproduce the germline sequence, and a read error may be involved. The chain couples TRBV18 to TRBJ2-2; 10 nucleotides match TRBD1. The CDR3 sequence is 16 residues long. Per the germline V gene, CDR1 is KGHSH and CDR2 is LQKENI. Here the CDR3 reads CASSQLGQGNSGELFF. In DNA, the CDR3 is TGTGCCAGCTCACAATTGGGACAGGGGAACTCCGGGGAGCTGTTTTTT. Based on the CDR3 plus reference TRBV18 and TRBJ2-2, the full variable domain is NAGVMQNPRHLVRRRGQEARLRCSPMKGHSHVYWYRQLPEEGLKFMVYLQKENIIDESGMPKERFSAEFPKEGPSILRIQQVVRGDSAAYFCASSQLGQGNSGELFFGEGSRLTVL.

The chain links TRBV18 to TRBJ2-1, with D perhaps matching TRBD2 (5 bases). Germline CDR1 and CDR2: KGHSH and LQKENI. CDR3 length: 18 residues. The ends were cut back, 3 bases at V and 0 bases at J, with 18 bases in the middle. CDR3 loop: CASSPISASSISYNEQFF. In DNA form, the CDR3 reads TGTGCCAGCTCACCCATTTCGGCTAGCTCAATCTCCTACAATGAGCAGTTCTTC.

The rearrangement joins TRBV6-1 to TRBJ2-5, with D possibly being TRBD1 (8 bases). This CDR3 is 14 amino acids long. Between the trimmed V and J ends, which lost 4 bases and 5 bases, there was a span of 14 bases. Germline values: CDR1 MNHNS, CDR2 SASEGT. For the CDR3, the DNA is TGTGCCAGCAGTGTAGACAGGGGAGGGGAGACCCAGTACTTC. It specifies CASSVDRGGETQYF.

This clone is a singleton in its sample. The rearrangement links TRBV30 to TRBJ1-1; unclear D gene. The CDR3 loop spans 14 amino acids. In germline, CDR1 is GTSNPN, CDR2 SVGIG (reference sequence). V lost 4 bases and J lost 3, with 15 bases in between. CDR3 DNA sequence: TGTGCCTGGAATACGCTCAACCGGGACACTGAAGCTTTCTTT. Translation: CAWNTLNRDTEAFF.

The rearrangement links TRBV6-6 to TRBJ2-1, with TRBD2 matching over 7 bases. The J segment lost 9 bases and the V segment lost 5 bases, leaving 7 bases of the junction unmatched. CDR1 and CDR2 (germline): MNHNY, SVGAGI (reference sequence). The CDR3 contains 13 residues. DNA of the CDR3: TGTGCCAGCAGTCCGTCACTAGCGCGTGAGCAGTTCTTC. Its protein is CASSPSLAREQFF.

The chain combines TRBV28 with TRBJ2-2, with D maybe TRBD1 (5 bases). The germline V gene has CDR1 MDHEN and CDR2 SYDVKM. CDR3 length: 18 residues. V was clipped by 6 bases and J by 5 bases, with 25 bases between them. CDR3 nucleotides: TGTGCCAGCAGCAAACTGGTGGCAGGGTACATTCGTACCGGGGAGCTGTTTTTT. Protein product: CASSKLVAGYIRTGELFF.

The chain couples TRBV9 to TRBJ2-7; unclear D gene. The germline CDR1 and CDR2 sequences are SGDLS and YYNGEE. The CDR3 runs 14 residues. Trimming left V 4 bases short and J 0 bases short, with 11 bases between. The CDR3 protein is CASSPGSASYEQYF. The CDR3 DNA reads as TGTGCCAGCAGCCCCGGTTCCGCCTCCTACGAGCAGTACTTC. Filled out from reference TRBV9 and TRBJ2-7, the complete variable domain reads DSGVTQTPKHLITATGQRVTLRCSPRSGDLSVYWYQQSLDQGLQFLIQYYNGEERAKGNILERFSAQQFPDLHSELNLSSLELGDSALYFCASSPGSASYEQYFGPGTRLTVT.

The V and J genes are TRBV27 and TRBJ1-2; D is perhaps TRBD1 (5 bases). The CDR3 spans 13 residues. Trimming took off 5 bases at V and 7 bases at J, with 14 bases between the two ends. Per germline, CDR1 MNHEY and CDR2 SMNVEV (reference sequence). The CDR3 region has the DNA TGTGCCAGCAGTCCGGACATCCGGAGTGGCTACACCTTC. Its protein product is CASSPDIRSGYTF.

The chain carries TRBV7-3 and TRBJ2-2; D gene ambiguous. Germline values: CDR1 SGHTA, CDR2 FQGTGA. V gave up 5 bases and J gave up 1 base, with 8 bases separating them. The CDR3 sequence is 14 residues long. In DNA, the CDR3 is TGTGCCAGCAGCGTTACAGTGAACACCGGGGAGCTGTTTTTT. Amino acid sequence: CASSVTVNTGELFF.

The chain employs TRBV10-1 and TRBJ2-3; D may be TRBD1 (5 bases). From germline, CDR1 is WNHNN and CDR2 SYGVQD (reference sequence). V dropped 6 bases and J dropped 4 bases, with 11 bases sitting between them. This CDR3 has 13 amino acids. Here the CDR3 reads CASSLTVPDTQYF. DNA for the CDR3: TGCGCCAGCAGCCTGACAGTTCCAGATACGCAGTATTTT.

This chain uses TRBV9 with TRBJ1-4, with D perhaps TRBD1 (6 bases). The CDR3 spans 13 residues. The V gene lost 4 bases and the J gene lost 7 bases, with 11 bases spanning the gap. Germline loops: CDR1 SGDLS, CDR2 YYNGEE. The CDR3 reads CASSPLQGEKLFF. The CDR3 nucleotides read TGTGCCAGCAGCCCGTTACAGGGTGAAAAACTGTTTTTT.